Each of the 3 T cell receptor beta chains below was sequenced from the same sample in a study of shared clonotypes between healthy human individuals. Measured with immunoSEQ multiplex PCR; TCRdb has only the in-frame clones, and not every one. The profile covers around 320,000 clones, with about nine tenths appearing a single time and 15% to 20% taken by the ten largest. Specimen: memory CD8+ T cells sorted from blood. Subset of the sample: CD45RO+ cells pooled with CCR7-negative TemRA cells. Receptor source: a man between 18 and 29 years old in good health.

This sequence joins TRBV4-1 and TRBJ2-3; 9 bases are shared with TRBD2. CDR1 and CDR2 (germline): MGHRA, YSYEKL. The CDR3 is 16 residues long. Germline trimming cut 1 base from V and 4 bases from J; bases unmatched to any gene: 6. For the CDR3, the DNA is TGCGCCAGCAGCCAAGCTCCTAGCGGGGCCCCAGATACGCAGTATTTT. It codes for CASSQAPSGAPDTQYF.

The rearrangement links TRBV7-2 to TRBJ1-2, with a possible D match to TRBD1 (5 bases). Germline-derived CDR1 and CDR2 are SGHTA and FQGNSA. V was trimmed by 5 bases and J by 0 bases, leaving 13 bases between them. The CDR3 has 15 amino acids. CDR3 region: CASSPGAYTNYGYTF. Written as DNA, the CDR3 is TGTGCCAGCAGCCCCGGGGCTTATACTAACTATGGCTACACCTTC.

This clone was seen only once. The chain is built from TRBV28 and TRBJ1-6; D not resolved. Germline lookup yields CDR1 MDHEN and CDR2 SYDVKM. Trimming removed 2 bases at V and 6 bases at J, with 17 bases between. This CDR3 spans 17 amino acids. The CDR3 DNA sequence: TGTGCCAGCAGTTTAGTACAGTCCGACCCTATTAATTCACCCCTCCACTTT. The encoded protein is CASSLVQSDPINSPLHF.